Shown below are 17 T cell receptor beta chains from a single sample sequenced in a study of CD8 T cells in ankylosing spondylitis. The study, taken as a whole, reports: There was a TCR beta motif, made of eight highly homologous variants, that appeared characteristic of ankylosing spondylitis blood.

TCRdb ran MiXCR on the 5' RACE reads and lists one entry per CDR3 protein. The table shows around 890,000 distinct CDR3 sequences, with over 9.5% occurring only once. These receptors have no identified antigens. Sequenced sample: blood, either unsorted or a sorted T cell fraction (not recorded which). These receptors originate from a male donor with ankylosing spondylitis.

This rearrangement joins TRBV6-2 or TRBV6-3 to TRBJ2-5; D gene uncertain. The CDR3 totals 15 residues. CDR1 and CDR2 (germline): MNHEY, SVGEGT. The germline V and J ends were trimmed by 0 bases and 1 base, with 9 bases remaining between them. The CDR3 DNA follows: TGTGCCAGCAGTTACTCATCGTGGGCCCAAGAGACCCAGTACTTC. Protein sequence: CASSYSSWAQETQYF.

This clonotype was counted between two and nine times. CDR3 sequence reads: CATSEAAREDTQYF. CDR3 coding DNA: TGTGCCACCAGTGAGGCGGCCAGGGAAGATACGCAGTATTTT. The chain recombines TRBV24-1 with TRBJ2-3; possible D gene TRBD1, 5 bases. Trimming cost V 4 bases and J 5 bases, with 12 bases left between them. The CDR3 extends over 14 amino acids. Germline CDR1 is KGHDR and CDR2 is SFDVKD.

The chain employs TRBV6-1 and TRBJ2-1; D may be TRBD2 (6 bases). Germline CDR1 MNHNS, CDR2 SASEGT. Trimming removed 0 bases at V and 13 bases at J, with 13 bases between. The CDR3 covers 13 residues. The CDR3 nucleotides are TGTGCCAGCAGTGAAGCGGGGGGTGGGAGCCAGTTCTTC. Its protein product is CASSEAGGGSQFF.

There are a few counts of this clonotype. The rearrangement links TRBV2 to TRBJ1-1, with TRBD1 identical over 9 bases. The CDR3 spans 14 residues. Germline CDR1 SNHLY, CDR2 FYNNEI. The J segment lost 4 bases and the V segment lost 7 bases, leaving 7 bases of the junction unmatched. CDR3 DNA: TGTGCCAGCATAGGGACAGGGAGGATCACTGAAGCTTTCTTT. Translated, it gives CASIGTGRITEAFF.

The sample holds a few counts of this clonotype. The J gene is TRBJ1-6, the V gene TRBV18; D is possibly TRBD1 (6 bases). The ends were cut back, 5 bases at V and 7 bases at J, with 15 bases in the middle. This CDR3 has 15 residues. CDR1 is KGHSH, CDR2 LQKENI, per germline. The CDR3 spells CASSTQGMWNSPLHF. CDR3 sequence (DNA): TGTGCCAGCTCAACTCAGGGGATGTGGAATTCACCCCTCCACTTT.

This clonotype occurred a few times. The chain links TRBV5-6 to TRBJ2-7; D might be TRBD1 (6 bases). The germline V gene has CDR1 SGHDT and CDR2 YYEEEE. The CDR3 consists of 13 residues. Trimming removed 3 bases from V and 1 base from J, with 8 bases in between. The CDR3 sequence is CASSYGQSYEQYF. In nucleotides, the CDR3 is TGTGCCAGCAGCTACGGACAGTCCTACGAGCAGTACTTC.

The rearrangement joins TRBV7-2 to TRBJ1-5, with TRBD1 as a possible D gene (6 bases). This CDR3 spans 17 amino acids. The germline V gene has CDR1 SGHTA and CDR2 FQGNSA. Between the trimmed V and J ends, which lost 7 bases and 3 bases, there was a span of 22 bases. CDR3 in amino acids: CASNLGRGRGPNQPQHF. The CDR3 region has the DNA TGTGCCAGCAATTTAGGTAGGGGCAGGGGACCCAATCAGCCCCAGCATTTT.

The sample holds a few counts of this clonotype. V and J are TRBV4-3 and TRBJ1-1; D uncertain. This CDR3 is 15 amino acids long. V lost 0 bases to trimming and J lost 0 bases, with 8 bases between them. The V gene's germline CDR1 is LGHNA and CDR2 YSLEER. CDR3 region: CASSQDWRMNTEAFF. CDR3 bases: TGCGCCAGCAGCCAAGATTGGCGGATGAACACTGAAGCTTTCTTT.

The chain employs TRBV7-9 and TRBJ1-2; 8 nucleotides line up with TRBD1. Germline assignment: CDR1 SEHNR and CDR2 FQNEAQ (reference sequence). Trimming cost V 2 bases and J 8 bases; bases outside gene matches: 7. The CDR3 is 14 residues long. CDR3 sequence: CASSLNQGAGGYTF. For the CDR3, the DNA is TGTGCCAGCAGCTTAAACCAGGGGGCAGGAGGCTACACCTTC.

This clonotype was detected only a few times. The V and J genes are TRBV20-1 and TRBJ2-5; D perhaps matches TRBD1 (5 bases). CDR3 length: 13 residues. Trimming took off 0 bases at V and 7 bases at J, with 12 bases between the two ends. Germline CDR1 DFQATT, CDR2 SNEGSKA (reference sequence). The CDR3 nucleotides are TGCAGTGCTAGAGATCCGGGCCAGGGGACCCAGTACTTC. Translated, it gives CSARDPGQGTQYF.

This clonotype was recorded a few times. The chain has TRBV7-3 and TRBJ1-6, with TRBD1 identical over 7 bases. Germline lookup yields CDR1 SGHTA and CDR2 FQGTGA. V was clipped by 3 bases and J by 6 bases; unmatched bases: 5. The CDR3 contains 15 residues. The CDR3 protein is CASSFRGRLNSPLHF. CDR3 nucleotide sequence: TGTGCCAGCAGCTTCAGGGGGAGGCTTAATTCACCCCTCCACTTT.

The chain uses TRBV5-1 and TRBJ1-1, with 7 bases matching TRBD1. The germline V gene has CDR1 SGHRS and CDR2 YFSETQ. This CDR3 region has 14 residues. The V segment lost 3 bases and the J segment 3 bases; nucleotides outside the gene matches: 5. CDR3 DNA sequence: TGCGCCAGCAGCTCGACAGGGATGTACACTGAAGCTTTCTTT. As protein: CASSSTGMYTEAFF.

The V and J genes are TRBV10-3 and TRBJ1-5, with D tentatively TRBD1 (5 bases). Trimming removed 4 bases at V and 2 bases at J, with 9 bases between. Germline loops: CDR1 ENHRY, CDR2 SYGVKD. The length of the CDR3 is 14 residues. CDR3 nucleotide sequence: TGTGCCATCAGTGGAAGGGACGGCAATCAGCCCCAGCATTTT. It translates to CAISGRDGNQPQHF.

CDR3 in amino acids: CASSLAWGGTHTEAFF. In DNA form, the CDR3 reads TGTGCCAGCAGCTTAGCTTGGGGGGGGACACACACTGAAGCTTTCTTT. The chain has TRBV7-6 and TRBJ1-1; D is perhaps TRBD1 (6 bases). V gave up 0 bases and J gave up 3 bases, with 14 bases separating them. Germline CDR1 reads SGHVS; CDR2 reads FNYEAQ. This CDR3 is built from 16 residues.

The chain carries TRBV20-1 and TRBJ1-6, with a weak D call TRBD1 (5 bases). The CDR3 extends over 14 amino acids. The V end was cut by 2 bases, the J end by 7 bases, with 12 bases between. From germline, CDR1 is DFQATT and CDR2 SNEGSKA (reference sequence). The CDR3, as DNA: TGCAGTGCTAGAAGTTGGGGGGGAAATTCACCCCTCCACTTT. This encodes CSARSWGGNSPLHF.

As to this clonotype: Given the absence of the conserved phenylalanine or tryptophan at the CDR3 end, a read error is likely. This chain links TRBV15 with TRBJ2-2; perhaps TRBD2 as D (6 bases). V shed 1 base and J shed 5 bases, with 11 bases lying between them. The germline gives CDR1 LNHNV, CDR2 YYDKDF (reference sequence). The CDR3 runs to 15 residues. The CDR3 region is CATSRGEAGTGELFL. The CDR3, as DNA: TGTGCCACCAGCAGAGGGGAGGCCGGGACCGGGGAGCTGTTTCTT.

At least ten counts were recorded for this clonotype. The rearrangement joins TRBV20-1 to TRBJ1-2, with no clear D. Looked up from germline, CDR1 is DFQATT and CDR2 is SNEGSKA (reference sequence). The V and J ends lost 1 base and 4 bases respectively, with 7 bases between them. The CDR3 covers 12 residues. For the CDR3, the DNA is TGCAGTGCTAGAGTTCTCATCTATGGCTACACCTTC. Translating it yields CSARVLIYGYTF.